Each of the 3 T cell receptor beta chains below was sequenced from the same sample in a study of T cell changes during pregnancy in multiple sclerosis. Libraries were prepared by immunoSEQ multiplex PCR; TCRdb keeps only in-frame clonotypes and omits some of them. Altogether 45,000 to 70,000 clones are present, about 90% being singletons, with the ten largest covering 0.15% to 0.2%. The source was CD4+ T cells from peripheral blood mononuclear cells, collected after pregnancy. These receptors originate from a female donor in good health, enrolled as a control in a pregnancy study.

The chain carries TRBV12-5 and TRBJ1-2; 8 nucleotides agree with TRBD1. CDR1 is LGHNT, CDR2 FRNRAP, per germline. The CDR3 loop spans 15 amino acids. With V trimmed by 9 bases and J by 8 bases, 17 bases remained unmatched. CDR3 sequence (DNA): TGTGCTAGCGAATCCTGGGGGCAGGGGGCCCTAGGCTACACCTTC. This translates into CASESWGQGALGYTF.

The gene calls are TRBV4-3 and TRBJ1-1, with D possibly being TRBD1 (6 bases). There are 15 residues in the CDR3. V was trimmed by 0 bases and J by 5 bases, leaving 13 bases between them. Germline loops: CDR1 LGHNA, CDR2 YSLEER. The chain's CDR3 is CASSQDRGTKTEAFF. CDR3 sequence (DNA): TGCGCCAGCAGCCAAGATAGGGGGACAAAGACTGAAGCTTTCTTT.

This chain connects TRBV6-1 to TRBJ1-1; 8 bases map to TRBD1. Germline V gene sequence: CDR1 MNHNS, CDR2 SASEGT. The CDR3 is 13 residues long. V lost 6 bases to trimming and J lost 10 bases; unmatched junction nucleotides: 10. The DNA for the CDR3 is TGTGCCAGCAGGGACGGACAGGGCCTTGGAGCTTTCTTT. The encoded protein is CASRDGQGLGAFF.